This T cell receptor beta chain stems from a study of blood T cell repertoires in COVID-19. Study-wide background: Acute and convalescent COVID-19 specimens originated in the United States, Italy and Spain. Nucleic acid was either cDNA or gDNA, and it came from T cells, B-cell-depleted T cells, or PBMCs.

Germline V CDR1 and CDR2: SGHVS, FQNEAQ. The CDR3 is made up of 16 amino acids. The J segment lost 2 bases and the V segment lost 3 bases, leaving 5 bases of the junction unmatched. In the study's own analysis: Counts of nucleated cells, estimated from reference gene primer amplification, were obtained. Using immunoSEQ multiplex PCR, the repertoire was profiled, and TCRdb retains in-frame clones only, with some absent. The V and J calls and the clone size are those of that table, but D and trimming were determined from the DNA. The table includes about 250,000 clones, around 85% detected once. The chain combines TRBV7-8 with TRBJ1-2, with 11 positions matching TRBD1. The specimen sequenced was peripheral blood. The sequence derives from a man aged 50 to 59 with active or convalescent COVID-19. Written as DNA, the CDR3 is TGTGCCAGCAGCTTGGGGACAGGGGGAGAAAACTATGGCTACACCTTC. Its translation: CASSLGTGGENYGYTF.